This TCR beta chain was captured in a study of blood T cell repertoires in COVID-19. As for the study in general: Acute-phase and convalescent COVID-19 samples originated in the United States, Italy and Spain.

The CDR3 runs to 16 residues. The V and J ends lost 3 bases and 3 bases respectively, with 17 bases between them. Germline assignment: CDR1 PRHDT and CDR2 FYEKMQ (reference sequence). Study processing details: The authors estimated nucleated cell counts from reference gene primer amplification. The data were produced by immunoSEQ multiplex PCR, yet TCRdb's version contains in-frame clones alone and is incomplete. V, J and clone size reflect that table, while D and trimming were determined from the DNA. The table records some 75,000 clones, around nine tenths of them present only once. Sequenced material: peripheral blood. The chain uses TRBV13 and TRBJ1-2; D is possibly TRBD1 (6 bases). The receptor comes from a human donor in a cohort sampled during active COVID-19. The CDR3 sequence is CASSFRRQADDYGYTF. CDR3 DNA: TGTGCCAGCAGCTTCCGACGACAGGCAGATGACTATGGCTACACCTTC. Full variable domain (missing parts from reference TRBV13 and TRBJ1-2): AAGVIQSPRHLIKEKRETATLKCYPIPRHDTVYWYQQGPGQDPQFLISFYEKMQSDKGSIPDRFSAQQFSDYHSELNMSSLELGDSALYFCASSFRRQADDYGYTFGSGTRLTVV.